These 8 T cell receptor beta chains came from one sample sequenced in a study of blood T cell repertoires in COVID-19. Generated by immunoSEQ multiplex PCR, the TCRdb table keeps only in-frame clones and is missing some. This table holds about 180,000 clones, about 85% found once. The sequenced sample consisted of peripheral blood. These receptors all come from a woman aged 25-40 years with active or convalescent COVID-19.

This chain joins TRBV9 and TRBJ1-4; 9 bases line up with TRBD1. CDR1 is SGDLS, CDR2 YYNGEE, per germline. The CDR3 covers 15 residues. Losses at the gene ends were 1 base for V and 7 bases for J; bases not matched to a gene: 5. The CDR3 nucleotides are TGTGCCAGCAGCGTAAGGACAGGGGCGTCTGAAAAACTGTTTTTT. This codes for CASSVRTGASEKLFF. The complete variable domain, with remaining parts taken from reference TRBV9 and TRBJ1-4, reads DSGVTQTPKHLITATGQRVTLRCSPRSGDLSVYWYQQSLDQGLQFLIQYYNGEERAKGNILERFSAQQFPDLHSELNLSSLELGDSALYFCASSVRTGASEKLFFGSGTQLSVL.

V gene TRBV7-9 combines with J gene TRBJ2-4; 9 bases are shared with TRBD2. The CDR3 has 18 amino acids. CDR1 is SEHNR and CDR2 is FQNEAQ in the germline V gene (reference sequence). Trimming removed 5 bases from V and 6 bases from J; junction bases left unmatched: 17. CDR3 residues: CASSQSLRREGPGNIQYF. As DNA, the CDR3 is TGTGCCAGCAGCCAATCTCTCCGGCGGGAGGGCCCAGGAAACATTCAGTACTTC.

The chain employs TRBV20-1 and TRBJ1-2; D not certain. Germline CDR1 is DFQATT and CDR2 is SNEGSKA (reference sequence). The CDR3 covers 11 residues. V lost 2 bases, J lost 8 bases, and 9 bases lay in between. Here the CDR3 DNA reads TGCAGTGCTAGAAACAGCGGCGGCTACACCTTC. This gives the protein CSARNSGGYTF.

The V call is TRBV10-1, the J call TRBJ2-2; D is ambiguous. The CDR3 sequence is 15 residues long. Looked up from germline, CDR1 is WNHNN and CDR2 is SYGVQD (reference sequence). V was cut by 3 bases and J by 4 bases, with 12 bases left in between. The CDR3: CASSEYSYTTGELFF. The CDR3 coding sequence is TGCGCCAGCAGTGAATATAGTTATACCACCGGGGAGCTGTTTTTT.

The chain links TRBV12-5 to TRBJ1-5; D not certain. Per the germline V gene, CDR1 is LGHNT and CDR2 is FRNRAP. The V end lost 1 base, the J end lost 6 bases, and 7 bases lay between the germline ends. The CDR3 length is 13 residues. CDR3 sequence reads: CASGLDPSQPQHF. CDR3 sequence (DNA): TGTGCTAGTGGTTTGGACCCTAGTCAGCCCCAGCATTTT.

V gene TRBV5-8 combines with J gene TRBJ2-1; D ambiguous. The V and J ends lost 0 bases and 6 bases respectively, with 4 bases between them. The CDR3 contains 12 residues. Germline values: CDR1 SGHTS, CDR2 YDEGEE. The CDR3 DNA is TGTGCCAGCAGCTTGGCTTCCAATGAGCAGTTCTTC. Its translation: CASSLASNEQFF.

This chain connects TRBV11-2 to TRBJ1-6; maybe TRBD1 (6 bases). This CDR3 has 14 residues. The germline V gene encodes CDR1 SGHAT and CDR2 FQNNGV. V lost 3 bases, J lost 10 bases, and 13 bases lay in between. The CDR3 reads CASSFTGQTSPLHF. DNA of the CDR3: TGTGCCAGCAGCTTTACAGGGCAGACCTCACCCCTCCACTTT.

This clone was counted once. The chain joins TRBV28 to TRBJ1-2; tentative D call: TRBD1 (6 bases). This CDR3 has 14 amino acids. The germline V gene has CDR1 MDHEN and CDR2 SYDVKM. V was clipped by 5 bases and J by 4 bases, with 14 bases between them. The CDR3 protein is CASSMGGPTYGYTF. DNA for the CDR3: TGTGCCAGCAGTATGGGGGGGCCCACCTATGGCTACACCTTC.